The rows below give T cell receptor beta chains drawn from one sample of a study of T-cell memory formation after mild COVID-19. MiXCR was run by TCRdb on the 5' RACE reads, yielding one entry per CDR3 protein. The sample lists about 140,000 distinct CDR3 sequences, roughly 13% occurring once. Material for sequencing was PBMCs or a T cell subset sorted from them (not recorded which). These receptors came from an adult woman who had mild COVID-19 (a few samples of this study predate the infection). Cell type and time point are not known. Each CDR3 is given with its conserved first and last residue. A D gene is named only where the DNA matches it firmly. Clone size is not always given. Where it is, it says once, few, many or a class for expanded clones.

>-|-|13|TRBJ1-1|TRBV6-6
CASSTASGTEAFF
TGTGCCAGCAGTACGGCCTCGGGGACTGAAGCTTTCTTT
>-|-|14|TRBJ1-1|TRBV9
CASSVVSGGYEAFF
TGTGCCAGCAGCGTAGTATCAGGCGGGTATGAAGCTTTCTTT
>-|TRBD2|15|TRBJ2-5|TRBV20-1
CSARHTGTTQETQYF
TGCAGTGCTAGACATACCGGGACTACACAAGAGACCCAGTACTTC
>-|TRBD2|17|TRBJ2-2|TRBV5-6
CASSPGLAVMNTGELFF
TGTGCCAGCAGCCCGGGACTAGCGGTTATGAACACCGGGGAGCTGTTTTTT
>few|TRBD1|18|TRBJ2-1|TRBV18
CASSPFSEGGSYYNEQFF
TGTGCCAGCTCACCCTTTTCTGAAGGGGGCTCGTACTACAATGAGCAGTTCTTC
>many|-|12|TRBJ2-7|TRBV13
CASSFLSYEQYF
TGTGCCAGCAGCTTTCTCTCCTACGAGCAGTACTTC
>-|-|17|TRBJ2-3|TRBV14
CASSQAGFWRGTDTQYF
TGTGCCAGCAGCCAAGCTGGGTTTTGGAGGGGCACAGATACGCAGTATTTT
>-|TRBD1|12|TRBJ1-1|TRBV20-1
CSATLGGYEAFF
TGCAGTGCTACTCTAGGGGGCTACGAAGCTTTCTTT
>-|TRBD1|14|TRBJ2-7|TRBV7-6
CASSQDRTGYEQYF
TGTGCCAGCAGCCAAGACAGGACAGGCTACGAGCAGTACTTC
>few|-|15|TRBJ1-2|TRBV27
CASSLNLGTNYGYTF
TGTGCCAGCAGTTTAAACCTGGGGACTAACTATGGCTACACCTTC
>few|TRBD1|17|TRBJ2-1|TRBV15
CATSSLIRDRSTSEQFF
TGTGCCACCAGCAGCCTCATCCGGGACAGGTCAACAAGTGAGCAGTTCTTC
>-|TRBD1|16|TRBJ1-6|TRBV3-1
CASSHLRTGGGSPLHF
TGTGCCAGCAGCCACCTCCGGACAGGGGGGGGTTCACCCCTCCACTTT
>many|TRBD1|14|TRBJ1-5|TRBV29-1
CSARTGRRNQPQHF
TGCAGCGCTAGGACAGGGAGACGCAATCAGCCCCAGCATTTT
>many|-|14|TRBJ1-2|TRBV7-3
CASSLGGAGYGYTF
TGTGCCAGCAGCTTAGGGGGCGCTGGGTATGGCTACACCTTC
>few|-|15|TRBJ2-7|TRBV24-1
CATSPNRQKVYEQYF
TGTGCCACCAGTCCTAACAGACAGAAAGTCTACGAGCAGTACTTC
>few|TRBD1|15|TRBJ1-4|TRBV27
CASSPRQGLGEKLFF
TGTGCCAGCAGTCCCCGACAGGGGTTGGGTGAAAAACTGTTTTTT
>-|-|15|TRBJ1-1|TRBV5-1
CASSLEDLLNTEAFF
TGCGCCAGCAGCTTGGAAGACCTCCTGAACACTGAAGCTTTCTTT
>-|-|14|TRBJ2-7|TRBV7-2
CASSPAGAGYEQYF
TGTGCCAGCAGCCCCGCGGGGGCTGGGTACGAGCAGTACTTC
>few|-|13|TRBJ2-3|TRBV2
CASSGQNTDTQYF
TGTGCCAGCAGTGGGCAGAACACAGATACGCAGTATTTT
>-|-|17|TRBJ1-4|TRBV18
CASSPYGTSTTNEKLFF
TGTGCCAGCTCACCATACGGGACTTCCACAACTAATGAAAAACTGTTTTTT
>many|-|15|TRBJ2-3|TRBV6-5
CASSHRPQVGDTQYF
TGTGCCAGCAGTCACCGCCCCCAGGTGGGAGATACGCAGTATTTT
>few|-|12|TRBJ2-7|TRBV7-8
CASSFPGYEQYF
TGTGCCAGCAGCTTCCCGGGGTACGAGCAGTACTTC
>few|-|15|TRBJ2-4|TRBV14
CASSSFEGGANIQYF
TGTGCCAGCAGCTCATTTGAGGGGGGTGCTAACATTCAGTACTTC
>-|-|13|TRBJ1-1|TRBV20-1
CSARAGLNTEAFF
TGCAGTGCTAGAGCTGGACTGAACACTGAAGCTTTCTTT
>-|-|16|TRBJ2-7|TRBV12-3/TRBV12-4
CASSLGGAVGSYEQYF
TGTGCCAGCAGTTTAGGGGGGGCTGTGGGCTCCTACGAGCAGTACTTC
>-|TRBD1|13|TRBJ2-7|TRBV29-1
CSVEATGPHEQYF
TGCAGCGTTGAAGCGACAGGGCCACACGAGCAGTACTTC
>-|-|13|TRBJ2-5|TRBV4-3
CASSQVLRETQYF
TGCGCCAGCAGCCAAGTCCTAAGAGAGACCCAGTACTTC
>-|-|13|TRBJ2-7|TRBV4-1
CASSQESASEQYF
TGCGCCAGCAGCCAAGAGTCAGCGTCCGAGCAGTACTTC
>-|-|17|TRBJ2-7|TRBV5-1
CASSLVPGGQDSYEQYF
TGCGCCAGCAGCTTGGTCCCGGGGGGACAGGACTCCTACGAGCAGTACTTC